What follows are 10 T cell receptor beta chains derived from one specimen sequenced in a study of Ad26.COV2.S vaccination and SARS-CoV-2 variants. Documented treatment: roughly 18 received Ad26.COV2.S at low or high dose, single or two shots; roughly 5 received placebo; per-sample allocation not given. At day 63 after the first vaccine or placebo injection, samples were drawn. Data came from immunoSEQ multiplex PCR; TCRdb stores just in-frame clones and leaves some out. The sample consists of a few hundred thousand clones, 92% of them appearing once. The material sequenced was peripheral blood, taken in a trial of Ad26.COV2.S vaccine versus placebo. These receptors originate from a person aged 18-65 years who received the Ad26.COV2.S COVID-19 vaccine or a placebo.

About this clone: Other DNA sequences in this sample translate to the same CDR3. This chain connects TRBV6-5 to TRBJ1-1; D is unresolved. CDR1 is MNHEY and CDR2 is SVGAGI in the germline V gene. This CDR3 has 10 amino acids. Trimming cost V 2 bases and J 5 bases, with 0 bases left between them. CDR3 sequence: CASSYTEAFF. Here the CDR3 DNA reads TGTGCCAGCAGTTACACTGAAGCTTTCTTT.

This rearrangement joins TRBV28 to TRBJ1-5; TRBD1 matches 7 bases. Germline assignment: CDR1 MDHEN and CDR2 SYDVKM. V was pared by 6 bases and J by 3 bases, with 11 bases of the junction left unmatched. The CDR3 contains 16 residues. The CDR3 loop is CASSPDPTGFNQPQHF. CDR3 sequence (DNA): TGTGCCAGCAGCCCAGACCCGACAGGGTTCAATCAGCCCCAGCATTTT.

The V and J genes are TRBV6-2 or TRBV6-3 and TRBJ2-2; D is ambiguous. V lost 6 bases and J 3 bases, leaving 5 bases between the germline ends. This CDR3 is 12 amino acids long. Germline V gene data show CDR1 as MNHEY and CDR2 as SVGEGT. The DNA for the CDR3 is TGTGCCAGCAGCAAGTACACCGGGGAGCTGTTTTTT. It encodes CASSKYTGELFF.

This clone was recorded a few times. This rearrangement joins TRBV28 to TRBJ1-6; D possibly corresponds to TRBD1 (5 bases). There are 12 residues in the CDR3. Trimming pared 10 bases from V and 9 bases from J, leaving 13 bases between. CDR1 is MDHEN, CDR2 SYDVKM, per germline. For the CDR3, the DNA is TGTGCCACCGGGACGGCCCCTTCACCCCTCCACTTT. This codes for CATGTAPSPLHF.

This chain connects TRBV19 to TRBJ1-6; no reliable D call. CDR3 length equals 16 residues. V lost 5 bases and J lost 2, with 13 bases in between. In germline, CDR1 is LNHDA, CDR2 SQIVND (reference sequence). CDR3 DNA: TGTGCCAGTAGTGAGGCAGGACGTACCTATAATTCACCCCTCCACTTT. It translates to CASSEAGRTYNSPLHF.

This chain uses TRBV20-1 with TRBJ2-1; the D gene is possibly TRBD2 (5 bases). The CDR3 spans 11 residues. Trimming cost V 4 bases and J 9 bases, with 10 bases left between them. Per the germline V gene, CDR1 is DFQATT and CDR2 is SNEGSKA (reference sequence). The CDR3 DNA is TGCAGTGCTAAACTAGTCTCTGAGCAGTTCTTC. Translating it yields CSAKLVSEQFF.

The gene calls are TRBV9 and TRBJ1-1, with a possible D match to TRBD1 (6 bases). Trimming pared 0 bases from V and 5 bases from J, leaving 11 bases between. In germline, CDR1 is SGDLS, CDR2 YYNGEE. The CDR3 consists of 14 residues. This CDR3 reads CASSVVQGWTEAFF. CDR3 nucleotide sequence: TGTGCCAGCAGCGTAGTACAGGGTTGGACTGAAGCTTTCTTT.

V gene TRBV5-1 combines with J gene TRBJ2-3; 9 nucleotides agree with TRBD1. J was trimmed by 4 bases and V by 3 bases; bases with no gene match: 12. Germline V CDR1 and CDR2: SGHRS, YFSETQ. The CDR3 covers 17 residues. CDR3 region: CASSSSPPGQGPDTQYF. The CDR3 region has the DNA TGCGCCAGCAGCTCCTCGCCCCCGGGACAGGGCCCAGATACGCAGTATTTT.

V and J are TRBV27 and TRBJ2-7, with D possibly TRBD1 on 5 matching bases. Trimming left V 6 bases short and J 0 bases short, with 9 bases between. Germline CDR1 MNHEY, CDR2 SMNVEV (reference sequence). The CDR3 is made up of 13 amino acids. CDR3 sequence: CASSQGHSYEQYF. The CDR3 DNA reads TGTGCCAGCAGCCAGGGTCACTCCTACGAGCAGTACTTC.

The chain uses TRBV28 and TRBJ1-3, with D possibly being TRBD1 (5 bases). Trimming pared 2 bases from V and 8 bases from J, leaving 13 bases between. Germline V lookup: CDR1 MDHEN, CDR2 SYDVKM. The CDR3 runs 14 residues. CDR3 region: CASSLGGLLDTIYF. CDR3 DNA: TGTGCCAGCAGTTTAGGGGGACTTTTGGACACCATATATTTT.